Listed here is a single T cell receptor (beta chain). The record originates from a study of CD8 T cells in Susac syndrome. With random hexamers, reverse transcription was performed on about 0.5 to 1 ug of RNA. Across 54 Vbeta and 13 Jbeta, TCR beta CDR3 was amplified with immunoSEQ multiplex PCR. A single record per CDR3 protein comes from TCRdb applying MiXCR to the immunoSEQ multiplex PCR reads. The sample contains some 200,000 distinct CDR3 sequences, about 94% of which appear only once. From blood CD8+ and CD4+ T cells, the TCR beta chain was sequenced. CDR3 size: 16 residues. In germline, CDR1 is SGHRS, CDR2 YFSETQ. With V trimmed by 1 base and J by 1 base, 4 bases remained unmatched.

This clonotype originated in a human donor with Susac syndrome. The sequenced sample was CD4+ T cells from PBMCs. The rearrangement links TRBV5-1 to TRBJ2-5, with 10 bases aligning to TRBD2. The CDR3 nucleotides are TGCGCCAGCAGCTTGTTTAGCGGGGGGCCCCAAGAGACCCAGTACTTC. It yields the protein CASSLFSGGPQETQYF.